This TCR beta chain was profiled in a study of T-cell reconstitution after alpha-beta-depleted transplantation in children. Preparing the TCRbeta library involved the use of unique molecular identifiers. MiXCR, applied by TCRdb to the PCR reads, yields one record per CDR3 protein. The sample lists over 550,000 distinct CDR3 sequences; 8% to 11% were seen once. Germline CDR1 is DFQATT and CDR2 is SNEGSKA (reference sequence). This CDR3 has 13 residues. About this clonotype itself: A much larger clone sits a single nucleotide away, making a read error possible.

This TCR was recovered from a human donor who donated a stem cell graft to a child with acute myeloid leukemia. This specimen was PBMCs from the stem cell graft donor, taken from the stem cell graft. The chain carries TRBV20-1 and TRBJ1-1; D is possibly TRBD1 (5 bases). DNA of the CDR3: TGCAGTGCTAGAGGGGGCTTGGGCACTGAAGCTTGCTTT. Residues: CSARGGLGTEACF.